This TCR beta chain was retrieved from a study of blood T cell repertoires in COVID-19. Assay used: immunoSEQ multiplex PCR; TCRdb lists only in-frame clones, some missing. The sample includes 250,000 to 350,000 clones, about 88% of them seen just once. This clone was found once. The specimen sequenced was peripheral blood. The receptor was isolated from a woman in her fifties or sixties with acute or convalescent COVID-19.

CDR3 in amino acids: CASSLSFRTEAYGYTF. The CDR3 DNA reads as TGTGCCAGCAGCTTATCTTTTCGGACAGAAGCCTATGGCTACACCTTC. The genes are TRBV11-2 and TRBJ1-2; D is perhaps TRBD1 (6 bases). The CDR3 has 16 amino acids. V was pared by 2 bases and J by 4 bases, with 17 bases between. Germline-derived CDR1 and CDR2 are SGHAT and FQNNGV.